This TCR beta chain stems from a study of shared clonotypes between healthy human individuals. Germline V lookup: CDR1 ENHRY, CDR2 SYGVKD. The CDR3 is 14 residues long. The V gene end was trimmed by 0 bases and the J gene end by 11 bases; junction bases not matched to a gene: 7. In this sample, this clone turned up once. The assay was immunoSEQ multiplex PCR, and TCRdb's table has in-frame clones only and misses some. Counted here are about 2.3 million clones, less than 95% occurring once; the ten biggest clones make up 0.37%. The sequenced material came from naive CD4+ T cells from PBMCs. Regarding subset: CD45RA+ positively selected. The rearrangement uses TRBV10-3 and TRBJ1-1; 9 bases are shared with TRBD1. This sequence was found in a young man in good health. Some clones in this sample may be carry-over from other donors' samples. The CDR3 loop reads CAISESTGGGSAFF. Here the CDR3 DNA reads TGTGCCATCAGTGAGTCAACAGGGGGCGGATCGGCTTTCTTT.